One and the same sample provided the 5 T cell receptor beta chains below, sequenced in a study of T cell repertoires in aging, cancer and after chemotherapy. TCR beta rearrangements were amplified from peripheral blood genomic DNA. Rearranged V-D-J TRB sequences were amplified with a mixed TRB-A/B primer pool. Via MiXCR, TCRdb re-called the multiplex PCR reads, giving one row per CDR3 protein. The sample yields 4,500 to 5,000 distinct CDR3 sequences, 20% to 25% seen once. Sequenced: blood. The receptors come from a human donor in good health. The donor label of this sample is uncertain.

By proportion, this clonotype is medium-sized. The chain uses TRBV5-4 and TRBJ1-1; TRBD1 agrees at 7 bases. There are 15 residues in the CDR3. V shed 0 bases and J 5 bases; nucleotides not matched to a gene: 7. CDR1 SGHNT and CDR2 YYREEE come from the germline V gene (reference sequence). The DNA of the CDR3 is TGTGCCAGCAGCTTGGAACAGGGGAGGAGAACTGAAGCTTTCTTT. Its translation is CASSLEQGRRTEAFF.

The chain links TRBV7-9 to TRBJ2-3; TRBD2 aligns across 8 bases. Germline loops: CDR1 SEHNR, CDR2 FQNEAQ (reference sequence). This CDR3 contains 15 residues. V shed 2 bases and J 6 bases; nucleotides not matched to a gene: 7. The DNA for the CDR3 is TGTGCCAGCAGCTTAACTCGGGAGGGAGCGGATACGCAGTATTTT. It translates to CASSLTREGADTQYF.

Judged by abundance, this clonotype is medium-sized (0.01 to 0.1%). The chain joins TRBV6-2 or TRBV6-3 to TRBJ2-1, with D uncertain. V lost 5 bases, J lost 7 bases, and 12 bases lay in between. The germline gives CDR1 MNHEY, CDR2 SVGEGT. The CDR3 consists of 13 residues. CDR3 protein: CASSLTNRNEQFF. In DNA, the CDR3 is TGTGCCAGCAGTCTCACGAATAGAAATGAGCAGTTCTTC.

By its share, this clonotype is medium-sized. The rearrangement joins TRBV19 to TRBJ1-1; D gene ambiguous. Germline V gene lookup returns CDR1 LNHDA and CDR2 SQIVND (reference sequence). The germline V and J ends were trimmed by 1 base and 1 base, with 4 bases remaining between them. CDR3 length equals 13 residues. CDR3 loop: CASSIVANTEAFF. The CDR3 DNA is TGTGCCAGTAGTATAGTCGCGAACACTGAAGCTTTCTTT.

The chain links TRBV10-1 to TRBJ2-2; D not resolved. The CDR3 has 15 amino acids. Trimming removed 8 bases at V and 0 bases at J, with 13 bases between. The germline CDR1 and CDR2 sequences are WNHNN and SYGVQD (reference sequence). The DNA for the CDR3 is TGCGCCAGCGCGGTCGGTGGAGCGAACACCGGGGAGCTGTTTTTT. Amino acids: CASAVGGANTGELFF.